A single sample is the source of the 4 T cell receptor beta chains below, sequenced in a study of T cells after yellow fever vaccination (dated by TCRdb to between 2018 and 2020). Taken with the paper, the label for treatment or condition translates to: live attenuated yellow fever vaccine strain. Library creation used 5' RACE. Sequencing was performed on an Illumina HiSeq 2500. TCRdb reanalyzed the raw reads on its own, using fastp at Q25 for trimming and MiXCR for clone calling, and kept in-frame beta chains. Rows with one shared CDR3 protein collapse into an entry with the most common genes and DNA. The table for this sample lists 500,000 to 650,000 distinct CDR3 sequences; approximately 13% of them were counted only once. The ten largest make up 15% of the sample. Material: PBMCs, obtained on the day of the yellow fever booster vaccination. The receptors originated from a man in his thirties or forties who received the YFV17D yellow fever vaccine.

The rearrangement links TRBV6-5 to TRBJ2-7; 8 positions agree with TRBD1. The CDR3 runs 15 residues. V lost 8 bases and J lost 0; bases outside the gene matches: 9. Germline values: CDR1 MNHEY, CDR2 SVGAGI. The CDR3 is CASGRSGTGSYEQYF. CDR3 DNA: TGTGCCAGCGGCCGATCCGGGACAGGCTCCTACGAGCAGTACTTC.

CDR3 DNA: TGCAGTGCTATCCCCCAGAGAGGCTACGAGCAGTACTTC. Translated: CSAIPQRGYEQYF. This chain links TRBV20-1 with TRBJ2-7, with D uncertain. The CDR3 has 13 residues. The V end lost 4 bases, the J end lost 3 bases, and 13 bases lay between the germline ends. The germline V gene encodes CDR1 DFQATT and CDR2 SNEGSKA (reference sequence).

A few counts support this clonotype. The chain links TRBV15 to TRBJ2-6, with no clear D. V lost 4 bases and J lost 0, with 10 bases in between. The CDR3 contains 16 residues. Per germline, CDR1 LNHNV and CDR2 YYDKDF (reference sequence). This CDR3 is CATSKVRSSGANVLTF. The CDR3 DNA reads TGTGCCACCAGCAAAGTTAGGAGCTCTGGGGCCAACGTCCTGACTTTC. Full variable domain (rest looked up from reference TRBV15 and TRBJ2-6): DAMVIQNPRYQVTQFGKPVTLSCSQTLNHNVMYWYQQKSSQAPKLLFHYYDKDFNNEADTPDNFQSRRPNTSFCFLDIRSPGLGDTAMYLCATSKVRSSGANVLTFGAGSRLTVL.

This clonotype occurred a few times. V gene TRBV5-5 combines with J gene TRBJ2-5; D uncertain. V dropped 6 bases and J dropped 5 bases, with 14 bases sitting between them. CDR1 and CDR2 from the germline V gene are SGHKS and YYEKEE (reference sequence). The CDR3 totals 13 residues. As DNA, the CDR3 is TGTGCCAGCACCTCTGAGGCGCGGGAGACCCAGTACTTC. This codes for CASTSEARETQYF.